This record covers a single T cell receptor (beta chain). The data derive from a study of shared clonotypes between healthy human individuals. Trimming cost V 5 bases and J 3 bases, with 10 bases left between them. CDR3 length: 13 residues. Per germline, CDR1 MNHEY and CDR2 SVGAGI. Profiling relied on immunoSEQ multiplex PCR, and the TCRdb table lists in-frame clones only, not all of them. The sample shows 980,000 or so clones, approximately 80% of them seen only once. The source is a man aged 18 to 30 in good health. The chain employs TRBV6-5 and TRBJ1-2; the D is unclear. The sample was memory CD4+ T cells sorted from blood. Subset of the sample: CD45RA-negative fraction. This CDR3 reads CASSETGDYGYTF. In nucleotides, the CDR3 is TGTGCCAGCAGTGAAACCGGGGACTATGGCTACACCTTC.